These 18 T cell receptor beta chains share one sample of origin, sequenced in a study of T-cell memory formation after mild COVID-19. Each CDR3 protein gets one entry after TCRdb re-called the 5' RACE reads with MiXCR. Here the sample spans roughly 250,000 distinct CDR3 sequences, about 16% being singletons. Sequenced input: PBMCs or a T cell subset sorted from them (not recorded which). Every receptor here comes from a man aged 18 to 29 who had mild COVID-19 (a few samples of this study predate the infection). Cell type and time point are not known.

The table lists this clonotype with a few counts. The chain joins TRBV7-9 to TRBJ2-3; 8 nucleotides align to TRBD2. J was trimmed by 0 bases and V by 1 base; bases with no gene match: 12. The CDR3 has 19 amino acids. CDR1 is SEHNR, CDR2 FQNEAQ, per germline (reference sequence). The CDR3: CASSLGMRGAILSTDTQYF. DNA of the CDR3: TGTGCCAGCAGCTTAGGTATGCGGGGGGCCATCCTTAGCACAGATACGCAGTATTTT.

CDR3 bases: TGTGCCAGCAGCCATGAGGGCCGCAATCAGCCCCAGCATTTT. Protein: CASSHEGRNQPQHF. V and J are TRBV12-3 or TRBV12-4 and TRBJ1-5; D is uncertain. With 6 bases removed from V and 2 bases from J, the gap between germline ends came to 11 bases. CDR3 size: 14 residues.

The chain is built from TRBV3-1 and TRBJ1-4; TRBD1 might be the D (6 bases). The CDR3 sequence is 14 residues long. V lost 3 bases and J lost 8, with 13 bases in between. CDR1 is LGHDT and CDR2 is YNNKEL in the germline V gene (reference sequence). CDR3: CASSQYRDEEKLFF. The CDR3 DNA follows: TGTGCCAGCAGCCAGTACAGGGATGAGGAAAAACTGTTTTTT.

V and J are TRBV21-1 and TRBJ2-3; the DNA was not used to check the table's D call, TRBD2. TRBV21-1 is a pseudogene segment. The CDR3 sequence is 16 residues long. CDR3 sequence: CASSKGSSGVTDTQYF. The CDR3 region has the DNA TGTGCCAGCAGCAAAGGGTCTAGCGGGGTCACAGATACGCAGTATTTT.

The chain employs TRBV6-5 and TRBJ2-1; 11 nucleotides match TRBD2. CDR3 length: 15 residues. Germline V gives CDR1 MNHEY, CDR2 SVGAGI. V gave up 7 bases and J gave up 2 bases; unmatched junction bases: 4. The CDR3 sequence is CASKSSGGTYNEQFF. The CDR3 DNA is TGTGCCAGCAAATCTAGCGGGGGGACCTACAATGAGCAGTTCTTC.

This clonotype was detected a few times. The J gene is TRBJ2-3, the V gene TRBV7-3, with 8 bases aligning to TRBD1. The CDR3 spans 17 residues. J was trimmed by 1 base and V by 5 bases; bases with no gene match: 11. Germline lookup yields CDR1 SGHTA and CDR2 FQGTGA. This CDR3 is CASSPGQGTIGTDTQYF. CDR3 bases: TGTGCCAGCAGCCCCGGACAGGGAACTATCGGCACAGATACGCAGTATTTT.

CDR3 DNA sequence: TGTGCCAGCAGTCCCGGGGTAGCAGCAGATACGCAGTATTTT. Translating gives CASSPGVAADTQYF. V usage is TRBV6-5 and J usage is TRBJ2-3; D is possibly TRBD2 (5 bases). Germline V gives CDR1 MNHEY, CDR2 SVGAGI. The length of the CDR3 is 14 residues. V was pared by 5 bases and J by 4 bases, with 13 bases between.

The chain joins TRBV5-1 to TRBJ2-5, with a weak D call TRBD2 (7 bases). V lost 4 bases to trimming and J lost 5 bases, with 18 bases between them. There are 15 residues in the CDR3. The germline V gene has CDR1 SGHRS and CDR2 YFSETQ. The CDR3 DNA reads TGCGCCAGCAGCCGGATGGGGGGGGCGGATGAGACCCAGTACTTC. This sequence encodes CASSRMGGADETQYF. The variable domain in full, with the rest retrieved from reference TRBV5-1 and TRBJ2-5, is KAGVTQTPRYLIKTRGQQVTLSCSPISGHRSVSWYQQTPGQGLQFLFEYFSETQRNKGNFPGRFSGRQFSNSRSEMNVSTLELGDSALYLCASSRMGGADETQYFGPGTRLLVL.

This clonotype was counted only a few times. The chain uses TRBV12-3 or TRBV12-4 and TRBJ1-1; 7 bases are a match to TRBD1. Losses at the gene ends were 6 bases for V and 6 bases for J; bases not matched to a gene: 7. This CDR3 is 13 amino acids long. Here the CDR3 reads CASSITGQAEAFF. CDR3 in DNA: TGTGCCAGCAGCATAACCGGACAGGCTGAAGCTTTCTTT.

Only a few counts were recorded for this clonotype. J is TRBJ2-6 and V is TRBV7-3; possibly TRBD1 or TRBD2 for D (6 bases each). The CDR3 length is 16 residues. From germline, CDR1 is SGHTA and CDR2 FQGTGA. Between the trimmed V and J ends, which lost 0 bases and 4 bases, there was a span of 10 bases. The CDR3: CASSLTGGPGANVLTF. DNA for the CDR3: TGTGCCAGCAGCTTAACGGGGGGCCCGGGGGCCAACGTCCTGACTTTC.

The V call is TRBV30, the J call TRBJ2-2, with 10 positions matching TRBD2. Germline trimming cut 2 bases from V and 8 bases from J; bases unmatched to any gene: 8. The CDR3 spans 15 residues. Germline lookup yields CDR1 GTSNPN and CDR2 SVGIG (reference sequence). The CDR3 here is CAWSRLAGVRGELFF. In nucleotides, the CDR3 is TGTGCCTGGAGTCGGCTAGCGGGGGTGAGGGGGGAGCTGTTTTTT.

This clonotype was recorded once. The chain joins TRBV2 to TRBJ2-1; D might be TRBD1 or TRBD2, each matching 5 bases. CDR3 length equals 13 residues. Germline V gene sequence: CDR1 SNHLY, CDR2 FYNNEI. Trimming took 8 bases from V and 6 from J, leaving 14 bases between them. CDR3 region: CASHRDGINEQFF. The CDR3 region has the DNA TGTGCCAGCCACCGGGACGGGATCAATGAGCAGTTCTTC.

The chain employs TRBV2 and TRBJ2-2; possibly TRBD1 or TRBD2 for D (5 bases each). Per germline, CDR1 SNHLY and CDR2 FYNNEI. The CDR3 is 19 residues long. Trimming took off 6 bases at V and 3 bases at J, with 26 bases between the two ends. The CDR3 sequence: CASRTRGKGTLRDTGELFF. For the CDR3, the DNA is TGTGCCAGCAGGACGAGGGGTAAAGGGACCCTTCGTGACACCGGGGAGCTGTTTTTT. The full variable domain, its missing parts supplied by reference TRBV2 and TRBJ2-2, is EPEVTQTPSHQVTQMGQEVILRCVPISNHLYFYWYRQILGQKVEFLVSFYNNEISEKSEIFDDQFSVERPDGSNFTLKIRSTKLEDSAMYFCASRTRGKGTLRDTGELFFGEGSRLTVL.

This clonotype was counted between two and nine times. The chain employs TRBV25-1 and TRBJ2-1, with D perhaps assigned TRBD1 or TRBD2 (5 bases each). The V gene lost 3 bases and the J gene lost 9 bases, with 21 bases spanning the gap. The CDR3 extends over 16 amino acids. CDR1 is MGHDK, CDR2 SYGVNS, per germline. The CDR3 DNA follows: TGTGCCAGCAGTGACGCCCGGGACCCTAGTGCCAGTGAGCAGTTCTTC. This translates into CASSDARDPSASEQFF.

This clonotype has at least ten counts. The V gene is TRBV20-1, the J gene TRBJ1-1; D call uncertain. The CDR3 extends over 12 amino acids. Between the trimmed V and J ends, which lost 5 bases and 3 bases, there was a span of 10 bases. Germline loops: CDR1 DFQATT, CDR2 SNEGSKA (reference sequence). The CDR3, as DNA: TGCAGTGCTGGCCGCGGGGACACTGAAGCTTTCTTT. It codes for CSAGRGDTEAFF.

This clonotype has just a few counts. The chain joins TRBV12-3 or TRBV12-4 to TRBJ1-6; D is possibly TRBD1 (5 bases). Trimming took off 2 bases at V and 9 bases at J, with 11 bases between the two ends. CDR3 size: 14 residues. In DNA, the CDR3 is TGTGCCAGCAGTTTATCGAGGGGAGGTTCACCCCTCCACTTT. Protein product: CASSLSRGGSPLHF.

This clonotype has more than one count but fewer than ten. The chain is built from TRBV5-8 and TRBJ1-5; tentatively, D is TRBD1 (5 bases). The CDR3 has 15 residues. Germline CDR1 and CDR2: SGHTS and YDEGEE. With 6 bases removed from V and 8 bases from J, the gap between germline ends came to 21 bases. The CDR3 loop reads CASTRGERGGEPQHF. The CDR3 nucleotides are TGTGCCAGCACCCGGGGCGAGCGGGGTGGTGAGCCCCAGCATTTT.

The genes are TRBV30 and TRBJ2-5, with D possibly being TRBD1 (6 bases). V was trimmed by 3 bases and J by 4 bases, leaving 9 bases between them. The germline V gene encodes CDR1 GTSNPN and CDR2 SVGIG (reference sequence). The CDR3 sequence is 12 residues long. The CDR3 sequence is CAWRKQGETQYF. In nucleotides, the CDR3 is TGTGCCTGGAGGAAACAGGGAGAGACCCAGTACTTC.